Reported below is one TCR beta chain. The assay was immunoSEQ multiplex PCR, and TCRdb's table has in-frame clones only and misses some. The sample has more than 70,000 clones, about 89% seen once. The sample belongs to a study of blood T cell repertoires in COVID-19. In the study overall: T cells, B-cell-depleted T cells, or PBMCs supplied cDNA or gDNA.

V was pared by 0 bases and J by 3 bases, with 4 bases of the junction left unmatched. Germline V lookup: CDR1 WNHNN, CDR2 SYGVQD (reference sequence). The CDR3 totals 15 residues. What was sequenced was peripheral blood. The TCR originated in a woman aged 45-65 years in a cohort sampled during active COVID-19. The V and J genes are TRBV10-1 and TRBJ1-1; the match to TRBD1 covers 7 bases. CDR3 in amino acids: CASSESGTGDTEAFF. CDR3 DNA: TGCGCCAGCAGTGAGTCCGGCACAGGGGACACTGAAGCTTTCTTT.